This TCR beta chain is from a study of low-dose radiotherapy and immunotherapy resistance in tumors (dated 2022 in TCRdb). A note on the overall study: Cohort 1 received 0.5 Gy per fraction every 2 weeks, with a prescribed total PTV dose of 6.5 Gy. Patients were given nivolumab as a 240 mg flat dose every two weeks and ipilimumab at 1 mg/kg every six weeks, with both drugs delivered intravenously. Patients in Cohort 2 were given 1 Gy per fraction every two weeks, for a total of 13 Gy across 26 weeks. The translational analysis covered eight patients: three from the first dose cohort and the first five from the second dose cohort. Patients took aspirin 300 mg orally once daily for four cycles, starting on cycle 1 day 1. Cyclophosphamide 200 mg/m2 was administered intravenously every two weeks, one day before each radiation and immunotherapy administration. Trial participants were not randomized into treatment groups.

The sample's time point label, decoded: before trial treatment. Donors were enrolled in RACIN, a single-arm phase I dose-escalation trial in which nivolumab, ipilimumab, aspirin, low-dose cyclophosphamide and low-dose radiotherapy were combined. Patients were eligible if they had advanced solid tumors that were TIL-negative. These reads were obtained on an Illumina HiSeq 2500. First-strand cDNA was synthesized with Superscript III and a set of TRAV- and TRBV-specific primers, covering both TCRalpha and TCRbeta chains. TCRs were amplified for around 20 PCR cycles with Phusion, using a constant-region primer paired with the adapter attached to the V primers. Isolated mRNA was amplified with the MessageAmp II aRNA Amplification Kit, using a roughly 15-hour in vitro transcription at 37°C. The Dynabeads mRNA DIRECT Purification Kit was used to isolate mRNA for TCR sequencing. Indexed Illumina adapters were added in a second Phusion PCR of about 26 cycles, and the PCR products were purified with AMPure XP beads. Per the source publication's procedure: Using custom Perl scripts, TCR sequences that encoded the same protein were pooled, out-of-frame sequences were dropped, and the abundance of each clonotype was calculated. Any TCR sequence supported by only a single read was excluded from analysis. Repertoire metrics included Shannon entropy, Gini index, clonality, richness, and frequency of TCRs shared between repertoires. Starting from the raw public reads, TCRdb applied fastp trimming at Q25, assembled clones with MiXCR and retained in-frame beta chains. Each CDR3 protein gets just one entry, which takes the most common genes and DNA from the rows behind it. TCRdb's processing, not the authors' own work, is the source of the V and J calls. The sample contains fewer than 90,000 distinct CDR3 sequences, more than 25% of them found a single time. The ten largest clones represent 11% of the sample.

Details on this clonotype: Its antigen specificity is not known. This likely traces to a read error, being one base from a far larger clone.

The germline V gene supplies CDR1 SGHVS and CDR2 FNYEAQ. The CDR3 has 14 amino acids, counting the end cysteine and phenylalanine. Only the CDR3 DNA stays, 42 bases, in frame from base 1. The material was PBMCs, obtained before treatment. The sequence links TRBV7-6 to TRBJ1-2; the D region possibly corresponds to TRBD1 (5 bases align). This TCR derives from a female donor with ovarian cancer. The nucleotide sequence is TGTGTCAGCAGCCGCACCACAATAGGGGAAAGCTACACCTTC. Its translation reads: CVSSRTTIGESYTF.